This is a list of T cell receptor beta chains from one sample in a study of T cell repertoires in ileal Crohn's disease. The data were produced by immunoSEQ multiplex PCR, yet TCRdb's version contains in-frame clones alone and is incomplete. The table lists around 5,000 clones, roughly 80% of them singletons. Sequenced input: ileal tissue. The source is an adult with Crohn's disease. CDR3s include the opening cysteine and the closing phenylalanine or tryptophan. D genes are given only for firm matches. Clone size appears in some rows only: once, few, many, or a class for an expanded clone.

d_gene | abundance | j_gene | v_gene | CDR3aa | CDR3nt
NA | once | TRBJ1-4 | TRBV5-1 | CASSLSPAGNGEKLFF | TGCGCCAGCAGCTTGAGTCCGGCGGGAAATGGTGAAAAACTGTTTTTT
TRBD1 | NA | TRBJ2-1 | TRBV5-5 | CASSSSRGLLGNEQFF | TGTGCCAGCAGCTCGAGCAGGGGGCTCCTCGGCAATGAGCAGTTCTTC
NA | NA | TRBJ2-7 | TRBV7-8 | CASSLQGSSYEQYF | TGTGCCAGCAGCTTACAGGGGAGCTCCTACGAGCAGTACTTC
TRBD1 | NA | TRBJ2-7 | TRBV6-5 | CASSLDRAFYEQYF | TGTGCCAGCAGCCTGGACAGGGCATTCTACGAGCAGTACTTC
NA | NA | TRBJ1-1 | TRBV28 | CASSFPRLTEAFF | TGTGCCAGCAGTTTCCCCAGGCTCACTGAAGCTTTCTTT
TRBD2 | NA | TRBJ2-3 | TRBV5-1 | CASSSDSGGRADTQYF | TGCGCCAGCAGCTCTGATAGCGGGGGAAGGGCAGATACGCAGTATTTT
TRBD1 | NA | TRBJ1-5 | TRBV6-1 | CASSEWADRAGQPQHF | TGTGCCAGCAGTGAATGGGCCGACAGGGCAGGTCAGCCCCAGCATTTT
TRBD2 | few | TRBJ2-1 | TRBV28 | CASSLFELAGPNEQFF | TGTGCCAGCAGTTTATTTGAGCTAGCGGGGCCCAATGAGCAGTTCTTC
TRBD2 | NA | TRBJ2-5 | TRBV5-6 | CASSLAGGQETQYF | TGTGCCAGCAGCTTGGCGGGGGGCCAAGAGACCCAGTACTTC
NA | NA | TRBJ1-1 | TRBV19 | CASSIRGGLNTEAFF | TGTGCCAGTAGTATAAGGGGAGGGTTGAACACTGAAGCTTTCTTT
NA | NA | TRBJ2-3 | TRBV5-1 | CASSLDAQPTDTQYF | TGCGCCAGCAGCTTGGATGCACAGCCCACAGATACGCAGTATTTT
TRBD1 | NA | TRBJ1-5 | TRBV2 | CASSGGQGIGPQHF | TGTGCCAGCAGTGGGGGACAGGGAATAGGGCCCCAGCATTTT
TRBD2 | NA | TRBJ2-7 | TRBV11-3 | CASSPSGIGEQYF | TGTGCCAGCAGTCCTAGCGGCATCGGCGAGCAGTACTTC
NA | NA | TRBJ1-4 | TRBV18 | CASSPRTAGGSEKLFF | TGTGCCAGCTCACCGAGGACTGCTGGGGGGAGTGAAAAACTGTTTTTT
TRBD1 | NA | TRBJ1-1 | TRBV10-3 | CAISPRTGRSTEAFF | TGTGCCATCAGTCCCAGGACAGGGAGGAGCACTGAAGCTTTCTTT
TRBD1 | few | TRBJ2-7 | TRBV25-1 | CASSGTGTAVSYEQYF | TGTGCCAGCAGTGGCACCGGGACAGCCGTCTCCTACGAGCAGTACTTC
TRBD1 | NA | TRBJ2-5 | TRBV9 | CASSVGQGQETQYF | TGTGCCAGCAGCGTAGGACAGGGTCAAGAGACCCAGTACTTC
TRBD2 | few | TRBJ2-7 | TRBV2 | CASSAGLVAPGEQYF | TGTGCCAGCAGTGCGGGACTAGTGGCCCCGGGCGAGCAGTACTTC
TRBD2 | NA | TRBJ2-5 | TRBV15 | CATSRTSGSQETQYF | TGTGCCACCAGCAGGACTAGCGGGAGCCAAGAGACCCAGTACTTC
NA | NA | TRBJ1-5 | TRBV2 | CASSRTEPQPQHF | TGTGCCAGCAGTCGGACAGAGCCTCAGCCCCAGCATTTT
NA | NA | TRBJ2-5 | TRBV2 | CASSRGWQETQYF | TGTGCCAGCAGTCGCGGTTGGCAAGAGACCCAGTACTTC
TRBD1 | few | TRBJ1-2 | TRBV4-1 | CASSQQGAYTF | TGCGCCAGCAGCCAACAGGGGGCCTACACCTTC
TRBD1 | few | TRBJ1-4 | TRBV18 | CASSDGTGGIEKLFF | TGTGCCAGCTCAGACGGGACAGGGGGCATTGAAAAACTGTTTTTT
NA | NA | TRBJ2-2 | TRBV2 | CASSERTVTGELFF | TGTGCCAGCAGTGAACGGACAGTCACCGGGGAGCTGTTTTTT
NA | few | TRBJ2-7 | TRBV30 | CAWNPGHTYEQYF | TGTGCCTGGAATCCAGGGCACACCTACGAGCAGTACTTC
NA | NA | TRBJ2-7 | TRBV18 | CASSLRDITYEQYF | TGTGCCAGCTCGCTCAGGGACATTACCTACGAGCAGTACTTC
TRBD1 | NA | TRBJ1-5 | TRBV18 | CASSPETGGSNQPQHF | TGTGCCAGCTCACCCGAGACAGGGGGAAGCAATCAGCCCCAGCATTTT
NA | NA | TRBJ2-5 | TRBV7-2 | CASSEAGAGKETQYF | TGTGCCAGCAGCGAGGCGGGGGCCGGTAAAGAGACCCAGTACTTC
NA | NA | TRBJ1-2 | TRBV5-1 | CASSLVQGNYGYTF | TGCGCCAGCAGCTTGGTTCAGGGGAACTATGGCTACACCTTC